This record looks at one T cell receptor (beta chain) sequence and its context. What it binds is not known. The data are from a study of T cell clones after liver transplantation. Study-wide background: A pre-transplant mixed lymphocyte reaction with TCRbeta sequencing defined graft-donor-reactive clones followed in post-transplant blood. Study-wide results and limits: A significant post-transplant drop in circulating graft-donor-reactive CD4 TCRbeta sequences occurred in most of the 8 subjects.

Data came from immunoSEQ multiplex PCR; TCRdb stores just in-frame clones and leaves some out. This table has about 75,000 clones, 80% to 85% appearing once. The sequencing here drew on CD4+ T cells from blood, taken around 50 months after liver transplant. The source is a human patient who received a liver transplant. Some T cells may be graft donor cells.

Here the CDR3 reads CASIGAGNTIYF. CDR3 nucleotide sequence: TGTGCCAGCATCGGGGCTGGAAACACCATATATTTT. The J gene is TRBJ1-3, the V gene TRBV2, with unresolved D. This CDR3 comprises 12 residues. Germline CDR1 is SNHLY and CDR2 is FYNNEI. Deletions cut 7 bases from V and 2 bases from J, with 6 bases between.